These T cell receptor beta chains were read from a single sample in a study of shared clonotypes between healthy human individuals. Assay: immunoSEQ multiplex PCR; the TCRdb copy retains only in-frame clones and omits some. The data show about 680,000 clones, with approximately 79% seen just once and 1.7% held by the top ten. The sample comprised memory CD4+ T cells sorted from blood. These TCRs come from a young woman in good health. Both conserved end residues are part of each CDR3.

CASRTLAGVTDGELFF,TRBV28,16
CATSTGGSGRGLWSYEQYF,TRBV15,19
CAWSVPGQFYGYTF,TRBV30,14
CASSLGTGTGNEKLFF,TRBV5-1,16
CASAGQGDDGYTF,TRBV6-5,13
CASSQGGIGPGNEQFF,TRBV5-1,16
CASSLGSTQETQYF,TRBV5-1,14
CASTGRDGDYEQYF,TRBV5-1,14
CASSMDSSSYNEQFF,TRBV5-1,15
CASSPRQGGDTEAFF,TRBV7-9,15
CASGKDDISYEQYF,TRBV2,14
CASSHLSPGQSNTEAFF,TRBV7-9,17
CASSLYGNYGYTF,TRBV7-9,13
CASSFYQQETQYF,TRBV5-1,13
CASSSGTGHGANVLTF,TRBV5-1,16
CASSLGAEAGNTIYF,TRBV5-1,15
CASSPQATEAFF,TRBV18,12
CATKLAGPNTGELFF,TRBV2,15
CASSLVLGGGNYGYTF,TRBV28,16
CASSRGPDYGYTF,TRBV5-4,13
CASSLAPGNYGYTF,TRBV7-9,14
CASSSGRIPEQYF,TRBV7-8,13
CASSLVAEGETQYF,TRBV5-1,14
CASSWGVGETQYF,TRBV5-1,13
CASSPFGRGVETQYF,TRBV5-1,15
CASSPPNTDTQYF,TRBV4-1,13
CASSLDTSSYNEQFF,TRBV5-1,15
CAYGQGYYNEQFF,TRBV30,13
CASSPRDRRGNSTYEQYF,TRBV28,18
CASSPREHNYEQYF,TRBV19,14
CASSEGLWTDTQYF,TRBV10-1,14
CASSRDTSYNEQFF,TRBV19,14
CASSYQPPPATDTQYF,TRBV11-2,16
CATSREGASQTGELFF,TRBV15,16
CASSFSRLAGVNEQFF,TRBV28,16
CAWSVGRGAYGYTF,TRBV30,14
CASSRQGAENIQYF,TRBV6-5,14
CASSPGRTAINTGELFF,TRBV5-1,17
CASSLSSGVIYEQYF,TRBV7-2,15
CAISDQSTSLDEQFF,TRBV10-3,15